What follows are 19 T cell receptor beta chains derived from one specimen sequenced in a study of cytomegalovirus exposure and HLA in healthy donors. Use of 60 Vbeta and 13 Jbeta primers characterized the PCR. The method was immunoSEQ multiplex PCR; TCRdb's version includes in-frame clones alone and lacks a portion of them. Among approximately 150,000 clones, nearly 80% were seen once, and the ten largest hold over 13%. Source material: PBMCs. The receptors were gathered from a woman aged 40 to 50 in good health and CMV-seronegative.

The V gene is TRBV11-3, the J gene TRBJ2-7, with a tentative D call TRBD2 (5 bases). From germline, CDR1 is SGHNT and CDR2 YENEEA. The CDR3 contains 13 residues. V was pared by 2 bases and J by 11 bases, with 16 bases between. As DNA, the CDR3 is TGTGCCAGCAGCTTAATAGTTTGGACTCGGAAGTACTTC. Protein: CASSLIVWTRKYF.

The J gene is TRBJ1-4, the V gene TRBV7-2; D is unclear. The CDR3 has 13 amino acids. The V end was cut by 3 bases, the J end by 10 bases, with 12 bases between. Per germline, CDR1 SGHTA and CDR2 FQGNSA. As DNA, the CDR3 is TGTGCCAGCAGCTTTTTCATGAGCGCAAAACTGTTTTTT. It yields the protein CASSFFMSAKLFF.

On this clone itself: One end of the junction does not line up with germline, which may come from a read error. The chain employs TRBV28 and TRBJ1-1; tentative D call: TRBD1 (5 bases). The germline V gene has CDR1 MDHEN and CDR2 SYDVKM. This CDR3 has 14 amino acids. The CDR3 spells CAIVMDTRNTEALF. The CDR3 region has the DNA TGTGCCATCGTCATGGACACCAGAAACACTGAAGCTCTCTTT.

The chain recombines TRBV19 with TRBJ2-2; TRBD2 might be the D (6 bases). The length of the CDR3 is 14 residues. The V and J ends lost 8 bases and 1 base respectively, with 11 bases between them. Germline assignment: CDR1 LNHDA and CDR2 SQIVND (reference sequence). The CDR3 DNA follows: TGTGCCAGTTGTGGGCGGGAGAACACCGGGGAGCTGTTTTTT. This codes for CASCGRENTGELFF.

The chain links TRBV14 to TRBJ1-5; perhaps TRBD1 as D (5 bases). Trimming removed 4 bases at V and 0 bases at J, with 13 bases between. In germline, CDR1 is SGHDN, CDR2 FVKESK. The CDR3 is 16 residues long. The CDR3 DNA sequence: TGTGCCAGCAGCCCTAGACAGAAATATAGCAATCAGCCCCAGCATTTT. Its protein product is CASSPRQKYSNQPQHF.

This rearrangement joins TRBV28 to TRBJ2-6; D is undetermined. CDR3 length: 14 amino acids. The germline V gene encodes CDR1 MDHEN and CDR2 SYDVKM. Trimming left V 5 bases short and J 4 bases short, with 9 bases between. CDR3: CASSPPQGANVLTF. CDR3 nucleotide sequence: TGTGCCAGCAGTCCACCCCAGGGGGCCAACGTCCTGACTTTC.

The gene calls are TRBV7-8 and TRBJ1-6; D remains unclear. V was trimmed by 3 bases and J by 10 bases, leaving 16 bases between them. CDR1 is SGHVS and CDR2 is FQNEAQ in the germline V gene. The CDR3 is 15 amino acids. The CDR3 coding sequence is TGTGCCAGCAGCTTGGAGGCAGGAGACGGCTCACCCCTCCACTTT. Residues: CASSLEAGDGSPLHF.

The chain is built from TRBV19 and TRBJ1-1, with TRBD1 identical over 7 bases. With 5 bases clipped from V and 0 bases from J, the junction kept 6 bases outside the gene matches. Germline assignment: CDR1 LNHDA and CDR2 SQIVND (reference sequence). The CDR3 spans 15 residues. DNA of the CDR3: TGTGCCAGTAGTGCCGGACAGGCCATGAACACTGAAGCTTTCTTT. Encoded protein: CASSAGQAMNTEAFF.

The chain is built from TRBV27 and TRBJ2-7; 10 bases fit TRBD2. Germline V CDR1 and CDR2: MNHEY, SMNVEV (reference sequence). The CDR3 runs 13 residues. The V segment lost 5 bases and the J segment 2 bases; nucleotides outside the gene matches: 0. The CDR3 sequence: CASSSGRAYEQYF. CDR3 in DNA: TGTGCCAGCAGTAGCGGGAGGGCCTACGAGCAGTACTTC.

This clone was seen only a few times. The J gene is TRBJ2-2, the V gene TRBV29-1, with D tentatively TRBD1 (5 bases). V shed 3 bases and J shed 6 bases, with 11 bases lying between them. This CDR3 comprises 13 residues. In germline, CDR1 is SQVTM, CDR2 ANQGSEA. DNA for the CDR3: TGCAGCGTTGACAGGGTTGGTTCCGGGGAGCTGTTTTTT. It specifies CSVDRVGSGELFF.

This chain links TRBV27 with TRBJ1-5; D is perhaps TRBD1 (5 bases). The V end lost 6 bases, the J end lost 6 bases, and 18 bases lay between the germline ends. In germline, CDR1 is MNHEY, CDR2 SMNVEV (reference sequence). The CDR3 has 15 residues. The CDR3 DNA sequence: TGTGCCAGCAGCCCTAAGGGAGGGGTAGGTCAGCCCCAGCATTTT. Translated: CASSPKGGVGQPQHF.

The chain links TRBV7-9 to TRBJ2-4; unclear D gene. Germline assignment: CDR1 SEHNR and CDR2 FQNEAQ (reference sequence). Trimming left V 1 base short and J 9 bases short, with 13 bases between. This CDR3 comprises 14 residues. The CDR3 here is CASSLGTFLSIQYF. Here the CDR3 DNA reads TGTGCCAGCAGCTTAGGAACGTTCCTTAGCATTCAGTACTTC.

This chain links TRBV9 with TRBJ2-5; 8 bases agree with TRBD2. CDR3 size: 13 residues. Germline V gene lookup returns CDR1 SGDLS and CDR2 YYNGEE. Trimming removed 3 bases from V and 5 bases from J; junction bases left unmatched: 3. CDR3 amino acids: CASSAGTRETQYF. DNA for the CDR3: TGTGCCAGCAGCGCCGGGACTAGGGAGACCCAGTACTTC.

CDR3 loop: CSAESSYEQYF. The CDR3 region has the DNA TGCAGTGCCGAGAGCTCCTACGAGCAGTACTTC. This chain uses TRBV20-1 with TRBJ2-5; D unresolved. The DNA end is a closer match to TRBJ2-7, so the J assignment may be wrong. This CDR3 has 11 residues. Germline assignment: CDR1 DFQATT and CDR2 SNEGSKA (reference sequence).

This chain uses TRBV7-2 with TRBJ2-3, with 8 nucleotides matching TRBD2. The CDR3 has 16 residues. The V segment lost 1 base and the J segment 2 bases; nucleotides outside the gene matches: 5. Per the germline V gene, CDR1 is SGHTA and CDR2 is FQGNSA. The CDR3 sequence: CASSLGPSGFTDTQYF. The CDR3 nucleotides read TGTGCCAGCAGCTTAGGGCCTAGCGGGTTCACAGATACGCAGTATTTT.

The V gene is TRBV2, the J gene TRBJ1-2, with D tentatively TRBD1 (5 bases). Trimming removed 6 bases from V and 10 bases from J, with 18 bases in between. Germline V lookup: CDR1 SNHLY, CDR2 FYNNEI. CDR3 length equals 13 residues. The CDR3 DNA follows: TGTGCCAGCAGGACGGGTGCAGGGCGGCACTACACCTTC. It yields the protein CASRTGAGRHYTF.

CDR3 coding DNA: TGCGCCAGCAGTGAAGCGGGGGGGGCTGCAGATACGCAGTATTTT. Translating it yields CASSEAGGAADTQYF. This chain uses TRBV10-2 with TRBJ2-3; 10 bases match TRBD2. V lost 3 bases and J lost 4; bases outside the gene matches: 4. CDR1 is WSHSY and CDR2 is SAAADI in the germline V gene. The CDR3 runs 15 residues.

The CDR3, as DNA: TGTGCCAGCAGCCCTCCAGGCTCCTACGAGCAGTACTTC. Protein: CASSPPGSYEQYF. The chain has TRBV27 and TRBJ2-7; D is ambiguous. From germline, CDR1 is MNHEY and CDR2 SMNVEV (reference sequence). V dropped 6 bases and J dropped 0 bases, with 9 bases sitting between them. This CDR3 region has 13 residues.

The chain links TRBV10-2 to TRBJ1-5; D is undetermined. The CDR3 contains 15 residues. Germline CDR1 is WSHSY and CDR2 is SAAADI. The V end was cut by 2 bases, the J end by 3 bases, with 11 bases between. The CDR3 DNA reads TGCGCCAGCAGTGAGGGCCAGGCTCCCAATCAGCCCCAGCATTTT. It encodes CASSEGQAPNQPQHF.